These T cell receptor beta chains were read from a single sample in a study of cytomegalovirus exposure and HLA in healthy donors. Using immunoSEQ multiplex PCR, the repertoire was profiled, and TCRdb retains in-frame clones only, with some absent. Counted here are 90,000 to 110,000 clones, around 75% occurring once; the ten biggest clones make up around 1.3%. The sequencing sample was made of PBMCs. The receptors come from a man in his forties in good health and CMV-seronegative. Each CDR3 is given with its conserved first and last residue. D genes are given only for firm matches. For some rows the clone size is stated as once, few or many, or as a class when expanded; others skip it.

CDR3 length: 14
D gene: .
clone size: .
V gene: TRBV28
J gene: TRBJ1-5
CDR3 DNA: TGTGCCAGCAGTTTAGAACAGGGAGTACAGCCCCAGCATTTT
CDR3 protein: CASSLEQGVQPQHF

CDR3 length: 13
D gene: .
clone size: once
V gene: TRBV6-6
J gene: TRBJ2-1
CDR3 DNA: TGTGCCAGCAGCCTGCGTTCCTACAATGAGCAGTTCTTC
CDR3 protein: CASSLRSYNEQFF

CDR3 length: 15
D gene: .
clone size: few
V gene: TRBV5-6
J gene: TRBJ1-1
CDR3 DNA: TGTGCCAGCAGCTACAACAGGGCCATGAACACTGAAGCTTTCTTT
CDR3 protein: CASSYNRAMNTEAFF

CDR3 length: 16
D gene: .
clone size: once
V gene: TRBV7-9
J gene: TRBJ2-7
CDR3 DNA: TGTGCCAGCAGCTTAGCGTTACAGAATCCTTCCTACGAGCAGTACTTC
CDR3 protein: CASSLALQNPSYEQYF

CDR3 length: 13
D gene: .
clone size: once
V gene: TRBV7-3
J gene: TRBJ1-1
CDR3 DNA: TGTGCCAGCAGCCCGACAGGGAACACTGAAGCTTTCTTT
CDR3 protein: CASSPTGNTEAFF

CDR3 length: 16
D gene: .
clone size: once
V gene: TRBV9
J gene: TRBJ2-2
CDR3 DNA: TGTGCCAGCAGCGTAGGGGTAGCCCGGTACGGCGGGGAGCTGTTTTTT
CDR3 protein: CASSVGVARYGGELFF

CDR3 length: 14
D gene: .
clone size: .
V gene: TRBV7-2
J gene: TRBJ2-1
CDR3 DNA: TGTGCCAGCAGCCGGTTAGGCGACTCCCCTCCGCAGTTCTTC
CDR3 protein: CASSRLGDSPPQFF

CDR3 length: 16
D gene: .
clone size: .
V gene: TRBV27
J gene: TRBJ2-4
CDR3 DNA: TGTGCCAGCAGTTTATCGCGACAGCTAGCCAAAAACATTCAGTACTTC
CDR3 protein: CASSLSRQLAKNIQYF

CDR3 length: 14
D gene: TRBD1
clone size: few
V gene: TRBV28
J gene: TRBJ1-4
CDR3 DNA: TGTGCCAGCAGTTTCTCAGGGGGGAATGAAAAACTGTTTTTT
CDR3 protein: CASSFSGGNEKLFF

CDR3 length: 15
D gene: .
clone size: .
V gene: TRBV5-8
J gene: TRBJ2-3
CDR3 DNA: TGTGCCAGCAGCTCCGGTGAGCTACCCACAGATACGCAGTATTTT
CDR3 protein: CASSSGELPTDTQYF

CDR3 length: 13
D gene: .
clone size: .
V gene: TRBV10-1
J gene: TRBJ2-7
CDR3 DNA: TGCGCCAGCAGTGAGTCTTGTAGCGAAGAGCAGTACTTC
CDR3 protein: CASSESCSEEQYF

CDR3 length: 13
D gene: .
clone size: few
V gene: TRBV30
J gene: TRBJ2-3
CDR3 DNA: TGTGCCTGGAGTGTAGGCGGGACGGATACGCAGTATTTT
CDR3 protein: CAWSVGGTDTQYF

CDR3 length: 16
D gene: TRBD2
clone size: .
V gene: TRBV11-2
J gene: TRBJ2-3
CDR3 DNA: TGTGCCAGCAGCGGAGGGACTAGCGGGAGGACAGATACGCAGTATTTT
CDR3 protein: CASSGGTSGRTDTQYF

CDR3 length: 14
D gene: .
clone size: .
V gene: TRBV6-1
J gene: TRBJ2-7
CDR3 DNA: TGTGCCACAGGGGAGCGGGGAGGGACCTACGAGCAGTACTTC
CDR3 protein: CATGERGGTYEQYF

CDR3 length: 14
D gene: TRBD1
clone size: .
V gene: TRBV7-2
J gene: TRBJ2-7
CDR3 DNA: TGTGCCAGCAGCCCCGGGGACAGGCGCTACGAGCAGTACTTC
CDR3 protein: CASSPGDRRYEQYF

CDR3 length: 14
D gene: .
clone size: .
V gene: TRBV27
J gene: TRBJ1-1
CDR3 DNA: TGTGCCAGCAGTTCCGGGAACCTGAACACTGAAGCTTTCTTT
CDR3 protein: CASSSGNLNTEAFF

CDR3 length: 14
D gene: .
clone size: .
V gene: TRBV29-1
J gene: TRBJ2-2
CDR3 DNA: TGCAGCGTTGATTCCAAAACGAACACCGGGGAGCTGTTTTTT
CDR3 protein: CSVDSKTNTGELFF

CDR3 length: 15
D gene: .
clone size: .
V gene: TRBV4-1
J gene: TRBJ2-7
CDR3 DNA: TGCGCCAGCAGCCAAGTACCCAGGGGTTCCTACGAGCAGTACTTC
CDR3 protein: CASSQVPRGSYEQYF

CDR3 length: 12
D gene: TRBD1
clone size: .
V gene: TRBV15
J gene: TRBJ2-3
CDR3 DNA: TGTGCCACCAGCACAGGGGGAAATACGCAGTATTTT
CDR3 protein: CATSTGGNTQYF

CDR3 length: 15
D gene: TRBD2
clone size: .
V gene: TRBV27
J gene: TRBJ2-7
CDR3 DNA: TGTGCCAGCAGTCCCATTACTAGCGGGGTTTACGAGCAGTACTTC
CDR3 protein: CASSPITSGVYEQYF

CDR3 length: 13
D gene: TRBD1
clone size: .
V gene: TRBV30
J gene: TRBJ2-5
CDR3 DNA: TGTGCCTGGAGTTTTGACAGGGGGGAGACCCAGTACTTC
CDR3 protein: CAWSFDRGETQYF

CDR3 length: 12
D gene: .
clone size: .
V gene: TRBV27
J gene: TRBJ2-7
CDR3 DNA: TGTGCCAGCAGTTTCTCAGGGAACGAGCAGTACTTC
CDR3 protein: CASSFSGNEQYF

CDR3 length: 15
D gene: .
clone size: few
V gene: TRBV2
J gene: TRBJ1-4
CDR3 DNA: TGTGCCAGCAACTGGAGTCCTGCAACTAATGAAAAACTGTTTTTT
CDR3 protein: CASNWSPATNEKLFF

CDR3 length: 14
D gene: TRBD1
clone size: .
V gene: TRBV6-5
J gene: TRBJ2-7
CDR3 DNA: TGTGCCAGCAGGCCTCCGACAGGGATCGACGAGCAGTACTTC
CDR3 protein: CASRPPTGIDEQYF

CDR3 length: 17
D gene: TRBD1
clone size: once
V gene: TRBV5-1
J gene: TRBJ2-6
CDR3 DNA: TGCGCCAGCAGCTTAAACGACAGGGGTAGAGGGGCCAACGTCCTGACTTTC
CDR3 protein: CASSLNDRGRGANVLTF

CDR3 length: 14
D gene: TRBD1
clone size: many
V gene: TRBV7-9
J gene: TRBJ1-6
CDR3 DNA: TGTGCCAGCAGCTTAGCTGGGGACAGTTCACCCCTCCACTTT
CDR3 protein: CASSLAGDSSPLHF

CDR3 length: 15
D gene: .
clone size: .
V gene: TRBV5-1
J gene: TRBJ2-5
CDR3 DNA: TGCGCCAGCAGAACGGAGGGGGGGCACCGGGAGACCCAGTACTTC
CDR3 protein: CASRTEGGHRETQYF

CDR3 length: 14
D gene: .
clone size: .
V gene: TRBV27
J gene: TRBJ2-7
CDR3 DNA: TGTGCCAGCAGTCTAAATAGCGGAGGCTACGAGCAGTACTTC
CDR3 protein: CASSLNSGGYEQYF

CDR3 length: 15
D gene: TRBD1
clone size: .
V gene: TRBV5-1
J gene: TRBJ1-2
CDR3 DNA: TGCGCCAGCAGCCCTGGCGACAGGGACAGCTATGGCTACACCTTC
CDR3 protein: CASSPGDRDSYGYTF

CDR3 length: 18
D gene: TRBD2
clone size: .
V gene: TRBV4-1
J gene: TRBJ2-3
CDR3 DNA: TGCGCCAGCAGCCTTCCGCCGGGACTAGCGGGGAGCACAGATACGCAGTATTTT
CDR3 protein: CASSLPPGLAGSTDTQYF

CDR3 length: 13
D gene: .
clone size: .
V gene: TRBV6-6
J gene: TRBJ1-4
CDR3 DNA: TGTGCCAGCAGTTACGAACTGAGTGAAAAACTGTTTTTT
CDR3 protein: CASSYELSEKLFF

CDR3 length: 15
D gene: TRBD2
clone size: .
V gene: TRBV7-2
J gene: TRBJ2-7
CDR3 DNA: TGTGCCAGCAGCGTGGATAGCGGGGGGTGGGACGAGCAGTACTTC
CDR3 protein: CASSVDSGGWDEQYF

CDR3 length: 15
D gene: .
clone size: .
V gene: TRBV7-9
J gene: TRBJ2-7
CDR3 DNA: TGTGCCAGCAGCGCGGCTGAAAGTAGCTCCTACGAGCAGTACTTC
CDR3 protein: CASSAAESSSYEQYF

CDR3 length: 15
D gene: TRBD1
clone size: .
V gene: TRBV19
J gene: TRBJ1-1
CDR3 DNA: TGTGCCAGTAGTATTGGGACAGGGGGAGGCACTGAAGCTTTCTTT
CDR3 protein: CASSIGTGGGTEAFF

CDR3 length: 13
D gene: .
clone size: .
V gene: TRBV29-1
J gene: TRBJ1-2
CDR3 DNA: TGCAGCGTTTACTCCTCTATTACCTATGGCTACACCTTC
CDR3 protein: CSVYSSITYGYTF

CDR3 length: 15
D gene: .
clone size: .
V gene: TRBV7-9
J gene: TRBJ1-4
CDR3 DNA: TGTGCCAGCAGCTTATCGGAGGGAACTAATGAAAAACTGTTTTTT
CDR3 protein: CASSLSEGTNEKLFF

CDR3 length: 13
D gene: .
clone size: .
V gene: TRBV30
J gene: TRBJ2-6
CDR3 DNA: TGTGCCTGGACAGGGTCCGGGGCCAACGTCCTGACTTTC
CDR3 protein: CAWTGSGANVLTF

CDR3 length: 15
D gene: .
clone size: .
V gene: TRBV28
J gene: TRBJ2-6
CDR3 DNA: TGTGCCAGCAGTTTAGATAGCTCTGGGGCCAACGTCCTGACTTTC
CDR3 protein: CASSLDSSGANVLTF

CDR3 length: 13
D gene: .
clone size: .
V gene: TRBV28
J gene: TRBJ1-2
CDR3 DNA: TGTGCCAGCAGCTCTACTCCAGGGGCCCGGTACACCTTC
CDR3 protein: CASSSTPGARYTF

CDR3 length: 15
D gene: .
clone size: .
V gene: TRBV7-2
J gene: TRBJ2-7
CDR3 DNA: TGTGCCAGCAGCCACGACCTACAGGGCTACTACGAGCAGTACTTC
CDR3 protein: CASSHDLQGYYEQYF

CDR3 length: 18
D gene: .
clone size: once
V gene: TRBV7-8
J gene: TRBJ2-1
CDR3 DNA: TGTGCCAGCAGTCCCCCACGACGGAGCGGATCAGCCTACAATGAGCAGTTCTTC
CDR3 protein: CASSPPRRSGSAYNEQFF

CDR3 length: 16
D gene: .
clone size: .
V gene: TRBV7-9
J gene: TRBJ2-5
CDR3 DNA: TGTGCCAGCAGCGGGGGGGCTAGCCGAGCCCGGGGGACCCAGTACTTC
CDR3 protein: CASSGGASRARGTQYF

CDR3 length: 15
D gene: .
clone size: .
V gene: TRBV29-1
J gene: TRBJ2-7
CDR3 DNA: TGCAGCGCGACCTTAAACGGGGGTATCAGGTACGAGCAGTACTTC
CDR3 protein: CSATLNGGIRYEQYF

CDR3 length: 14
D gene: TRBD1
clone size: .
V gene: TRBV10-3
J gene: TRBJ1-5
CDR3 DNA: TGTGCCATCAGCCACGGGACAGGGAATCAGCCCCAGCATTTT
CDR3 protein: CAISHGTGNQPQHF

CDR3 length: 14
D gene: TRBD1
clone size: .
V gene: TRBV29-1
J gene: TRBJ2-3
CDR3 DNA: TGCAGCGCGTGGGACAGTCGGAGCACAGATACGCAGTATTTT
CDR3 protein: CSAWDSRSTDTQYF

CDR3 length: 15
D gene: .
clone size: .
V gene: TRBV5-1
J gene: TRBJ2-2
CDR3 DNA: TGCGCCAGCAGCCCGACCACAGCGAACACCGGGGAGCTGTTTTTT
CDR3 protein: CASSPTTANTGELFF

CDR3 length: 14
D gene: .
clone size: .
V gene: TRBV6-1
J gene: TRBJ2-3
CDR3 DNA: TGTGCCAGCAGTGAAAATCTCGACAGAGATACGCAGTATTTT
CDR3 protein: CASSENLDRDTQYF

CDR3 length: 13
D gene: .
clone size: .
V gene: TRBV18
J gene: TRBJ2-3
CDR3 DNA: TGTGCCAGCTCGGGGGCTTCAGAGAGCACGCAGTATTTT
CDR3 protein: CASSGASESTQYF

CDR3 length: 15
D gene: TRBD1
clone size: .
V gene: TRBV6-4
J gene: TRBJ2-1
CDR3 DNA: TGTGCCAGCAGTTCCAGGGACAGGGGTAATAATGAGCAGTTCTTC
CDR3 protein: CASSSRDRGNNEQFF

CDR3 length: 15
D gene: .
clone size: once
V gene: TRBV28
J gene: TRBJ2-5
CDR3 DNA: TGTGCCAGCAGCCATGGGGGGAGAGGGCAAGAGACCCAGTACTTC
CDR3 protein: CASSHGGRGQETQYF